What follows are 19 T cell receptor beta chains derived from one specimen sequenced in a study of cytomegalovirus exposure and HLA in healthy donors. PCR used 60 Vbeta primers and 13 Jbeta primers. The assay was immunoSEQ multiplex PCR, and TCRdb's table has in-frame clones only and misses some. The sample comprises about 160,000 clones, roughly 77% of which are singletons, and around 2.3% rests with the top ten. The sample comprised PBMCs. These receptor sequences come from a man aged 45-60 years in good health and CMV-seropositive.

This sequence joins TRBV7-3 and TRBJ2-1; no definite D call. CDR1 is SGHTA, CDR2 FQGTGA, per germline. Trimming removed 1 base from V and 4 bases from J, with 5 bases in between. This CDR3 comprises 13 residues. CDR3 in amino acids: CASSLSIYNEQFF. The DNA of the CDR3 is TGTGCCAGCAGCTTAAGTATATACAATGAGCAGTTCTTC.

The J gene is TRBJ1-5, the V gene TRBV10-3; 8 positions match TRBD1. CDR3 length: 17 amino acids. The junction had 7 bases not matched to a gene; V was cut back by 0 bases and J by 3 bases. The germline V gene encodes CDR1 ENHRY and CDR2 SYGVKD. The CDR3 protein is CAISESGRQGINQPQHF. The CDR3 DNA reads TGTGCCATCAGTGAGTCCGGTAGACAGGGGATCAATCAGCCCCAGCATTTT.

The rearrangement joins TRBV6-1 to TRBJ2-3, with unresolved D. The length of the CDR3 is 17 residues. V was shortened by 4 bases and J by 1 base, with 18 bases between the two germline ends. Germline V gene sequence: CDR1 MNHNS, CDR2 SASEGT. The CDR3 sequence: CASSVFLTSRGTDTQYF. CDR3 coding DNA: TGTGCCAGCAGTGTGTTCTTGACGAGCCGGGGCACAGATACGCAGTATTTT.

This clone was seen just once. This chain uses TRBV6-5 with TRBJ2-5; the D gene is possibly TRBD1 (5 bases). The J call could be wrong; TRBJ2-7 is a better fit for the DNA end. Germline assignment: CDR1 MNHEY and CDR2 SVGAGI. The CDR3 is 14 residues long. CDR3 in DNA: TGTGCCACCTTCCTCCCTGGACAAGGCGACGAGCAGTACTTC. Protein product: CATFLPGQGDEQYF.

V and J are TRBV6-1 and TRBJ2-5, with 7 bases lining up with TRBD2. V gave up 7 bases and J gave up 5 bases; unmatched junction bases: 13. CDR1 MNHNS and CDR2 SASEGT come from the germline V gene. This CDR3 has 15 amino acids. The CDR3 nucleotides read TGTGCCAGCACTCAAAGGTCGGGAGGAAGGGAGACCCAGTACTTC. Protein sequence: CASTQRSGGRETQYF.

The chain couples TRBV6-5 to TRBJ2-7; tentative D call: TRBD1 (6 bases). This CDR3 is built from 14 residues. Between the trimmed V and J ends, which lost 5 bases and 2 bases, there was a span of 13 bases. The V gene's germline CDR1 is MNHEY and CDR2 SVGAGI. CDR3 coding DNA: TGTGCCAGCAGTCCGACAGGCCTAACCTACGAGCAGTACTTC. It specifies CASSPTGLTYEQYF.

This chain connects TRBV5-4 to TRBJ1-6; D not resolved. Germline loops: CDR1 SGHNT, CDR2 YYREEE (reference sequence). V was cut by 1 base and J by 4 bases, with 6 bases left in between. CDR3 length: 14 amino acids. The CDR3 nucleotides read TGTGCCAGCAGCTTGAATTCGTATAATTCACCCCTCCACTTT. Amino acid sequence: CASSLNSYNSPLHF. The full variable domain, with the rest looked up from reference TRBV5-4 and TRBJ1-6, is ETGVTQSPTHLIKTRGQQVTLRCSSQSGHNTVSWYQQALGQGPQFIFQYYREEENGRGNFPPRFSGLQFPNYSSELNVNALELDDSALYLCASSLNSYNSPLHFGNGTRLTVT.

The V and J genes are TRBV15 and TRBJ2-7; D may be TRBD2 (6 bases). Germline V gene data show CDR1 as LNHNV and CDR2 as YYDKDF (reference sequence). This CDR3 comprises 14 residues. The V end was cut by 0 bases, the J end by 3 bases, with 9 bases between. Here the CDR3 DNA reads TGTGCCACCAGCAGAGAAGTCGGGGGCTACGAGCAGTACTTC. Protein product: CATSREVGGYEQYF.

The sample holds a few counts of this clone. The chain links TRBV30 to TRBJ2-1, with 10 nucleotides matching TRBD2. CDR3 size: 10 residues. Germline V gene data show CDR1 as GTSNPN and CDR2 as SVGIG (reference sequence). CDR3: CASGGLMQFF. The DNA of the CDR3 is TGTGCTAGCGGGGGGTTGATGCAGTTCTTC.

The chain links TRBV30 to TRBJ2-5; D not resolved. This CDR3 comprises 12 residues. The germline V gene has CDR1 GTSNPN and CDR2 SVGIG (reference sequence). Trimming stripped 3 bases from V and 2 bases from J, with 7 bases between. The CDR3 DNA is TGTGCCTGGAGGTTCGGTCAAGAGACCCAGTACTTC. This encodes CAWRFGQETQYF.

This clone was observed once. V is TRBV7-2 and J is TRBJ1-3, with 9 bases matching TRBD1. V lost 1 base to trimming and J lost 2 bases; unmatched junction nucleotides: 6. Germline CDR1 and CDR2: SGHTA and FQGNSA. This CDR3 spans 17 amino acids. CDR3 amino acids: CASSLEGTGGTGNTIYF. CDR3 DNA: TGTGCCAGCAGCTTAGAGGGTACAGGGGGCACTGGAAACACCATATATTTT. The whole variable domain, filled in from reference TRBV7-2 and TRBJ1-3, reads GAGVSQSPSNKVTEKGKDVELRCDPISGHTALYWYRQSLGQGLEFLIYFQGNSAPDKSGLPSDRFSAERTGGSVSTLTIQRTQQEDSAVYLCASSLEGTGGTGNTIYFGEGSWLTVV.

The V and J genes are TRBV19 and TRBJ2-3, with D maybe TRBD2 (6 bases). V gave up 6 bases and J gave up 2 bases, with 18 bases separating them. The germline V gene encodes CDR1 LNHDA and CDR2 SQIVND (reference sequence). CDR3 length: 16 residues. The CDR3 DNA reads as TGTGCCAGTAGCGAACTAGCTCGAAGTTTCACAGATACGCAGTATTTT. It translates to CASSELARSFTDTQYF.

This clone has just one count. The chain couples TRBV6-5 to TRBJ2-5, with 8 bases lining up with TRBD1. The ends lost 5 bases at V and 2 bases at J; junction bases unmatched: 4. This CDR3 has 14 residues. Per the germline V gene, CDR1 is MNHEY and CDR2 is SVGAGI. The CDR3 sequence is CASSGTGKQETQYF. In DNA, the CDR3 is TGTGCCAGCAGTGGGACAGGAAAACAAGAGACCCAGTACTTC.

The chain recombines TRBV4-3 with TRBJ2-5, with D perhaps TRBD2 (6 bases). Germline loops: CDR1 LGHNA, CDR2 YSLEER. The CDR3 is 16 residues long. V gave up 4 bases and J gave up 0 bases, with 15 bases separating them. The CDR3 coding sequence is TGCGCCAGCAGCCCCTGGGTGGGACTGGACCAAGAGACCCAGTACTTC. Translating gives CASSPWVGLDQETQYF.

This chain links TRBV5-6 with TRBJ2-5, with 8 bases identical to TRBD2. The closer fit of TRBJ2-7 to the DNA end suggests the J call may be wrong. CDR1 is SGHDT and CDR2 is YYEEEE in the germline V gene. This CDR3 has 14 amino acids. The CDR3 is CASSPRGGRNEQYF. CDR3 in DNA: TGTGCCAGCAGCCCCCGGGGGGGGAGGAACGAGCAGTACTTC.

The chain has TRBV5-6 and TRBJ2-6, with D maybe TRBD1 (5 bases). Germline CDR1 and CDR2: SGHDT and YYEEEE. V was clipped by 0 bases and J by 0 bases, with 10 bases between them. This CDR3 has 17 amino acids. CDR3 sequence reads: CASSLGQSSSGANVLTF. CDR3 nucleotides: TGTGCCAGCAGCTTGGGACAGAGCAGCTCTGGGGCCAACGTCCTGACTTTC.

The V call is TRBV5-6, the J call TRBJ2-1, with 7 nucleotides matching TRBD1. The V gene's germline CDR1 is SGHDT and CDR2 YYEEEE. The CDR3 has 16 amino acids. V lost 2 bases, J lost 6 bases, and 11 bases stayed unmatched. The CDR3 here is CASSFLGQDPGNEQFF. The CDR3 DNA follows: TGTGCCAGCAGCTTTTTAGGACAGGATCCGGGCAATGAGCAGTTCTTC.

The genes are TRBV10-1 and TRBJ2-7, with TRBD1 identical over 9 bases. CDR1 and CDR2 (germline): WNHNN, SYGVQD (reference sequence). The CDR3 loop spans 13 amino acids. V dropped 6 bases and J dropped 0; count of bases not matched to a gene: 0. In DNA form, the CDR3 reads TGCGCCAGCAGGGGACAGGGCTCCTACGAGCAGTACTTC. Translation gives CASRGQGSYEQYF.

This chain joins TRBV27 and TRBJ2-7; 8 nucleotides align to TRBD2. CDR3 size: 15 residues. CDR1 MNHEY and CDR2 SMNVEV come from the germline V gene (reference sequence). V shed 0 bases, J shed 3 bases, and the junction held 4 bases outside the gene matches. The CDR3 coding sequence is TGTGCCAGCAGTTTATCGTCGCGGGGGGACTACGAGCAGTACTTC. Its translation: CASSLSSRGDYEQYF.